The T cell receptor (beta chain) under discussion was sequenced for a study of T cell responses to AZD1222 COVID-19 vaccine. The CDR3 has 13 residues. V lost 4 bases and J lost 3, with 9 bases in between. The germline V gene has CDR1 LNHDA and CDR2 SQIVND (reference sequence). Produced via immunoSEQ multiplex PCR; TCRdb's table is partial and in-frame only. The profile shows some 150,000 clones, roughly 86% of them singletons. The receptor was derived from an adult who received the MenACWY meningococcal vaccine as a control. The gene calls are TRBV19 and TRBJ1-2; maybe TRBD1 (5 bases). The sample in question was peripheral blood, obtained 28 days after the second dose of the MenACWY control vaccine. The CDR3 DNA reads TGTGCCAGTAGTAACAGGAGGGACTATGGCTACACCTTC. Amino acid sequence: CASSNRRDYGYTF.